One and the same sample provided the 14 T cell receptor beta chains below, sequenced in a study of technical replicates of blood from a handful of donors (dated by TCRdb to 2017 to 2019). Preparation of the library involved the immunoSEQ multiplex PCR assay. The immuneACCESS repertoire file appears here via TCRdb, limited to in-frame rearrangements. These files lack a portion of the clones; in checked studies, under half of the deficit traces to unresolved V genes, and the cause of the others is not known. Recorded for this sample are 65,000 to 80,000 clones; 85% to 95% of them occurred a single time. 0.35% to 0.45% of the sample goes to the ten largest clones. The sample comprised T cells isolated from PBMCs. All receptors derive from a human donor in good health.

Remarks on this clone: Other DNA sequences in the sample encode the same CDR3. The chain uses TRBV6-5 and TRBJ2-1, with D possibly TRBD2 on 5 matching bases. The CDR3 is 15 residues long. V was clipped by 2 bases and J by 1 base, with 9 bases between them. Germline V gene lookup returns CDR1 MNHEY and CDR2 SVGAGI. CDR3 sequence reads: CASSYGGSSYNEQFF. The CDR3 nucleotides are TGTGCCAGCAGTTACGGAGGCAGTTCCTACAATGAGCAGTTCTTC.

The chain combines TRBV10-3 with TRBJ2-7; 8 nucleotides align to TRBD2. Trimming cost V 3 bases and J 2 bases; bases outside gene matches: 12. Germline V gene sequence: CDR1 ENHRY, CDR2 SYGVKD. The length of the CDR3 is 17 residues. The CDR3 is CAISDALWGGRTYEQYF. In DNA, the CDR3 is TGTGCCATCAGTGATGCCCTCTGGGGCGGGAGGACCTACGAGCAGTACTTC.

V gene TRBV18 combines with J gene TRBJ1-4; D is uncertain. This CDR3 contains 12 residues. V shed 6 bases and J shed 4 bases, with 6 bases lying between them. The germline gives CDR1 KGHSH, CDR2 LQKENI. As DNA, the CDR3 is TGTGCCAGCTCCGACATTAATGAAAAACTGTTTTTT. It yields the protein CASSDINEKLFF.

CDR3: CSVEVNEAFF. DNA for the CDR3: TGCAGCGTTGAAGTCAATGAAGCTTTCTTT. This chain connects TRBV29-1 to TRBJ1-1; no clear D gene. The ends were cut back, 1 base at V and 7 bases at J, with 4 bases in the middle. The CDR3 totals 10 residues. In germline, CDR1 is SQVTM, CDR2 ANQGSEA.

This chain links TRBV5-6 with TRBJ1-2, with 7 bases that match TRBD1. The junction had 6 bases not matched to a gene; V was cut back by 1 base and J by 6 bases. CDR3 size: 14 residues. Germline V gene data show CDR1 as SGHDT and CDR2 as YYEEEE. CDR3 sequence: CASSLNRGLDGYTF. The CDR3 region has the DNA TGTGCCAGCAGCTTGAACAGGGGATTGGATGGCTACACCTTC.

The chain joins TRBV27 to TRBJ1-2; D not resolved. Trimming pared 8 bases from V and 0 bases from J, leaving 13 bases between. CDR3 length: 14 amino acids. Germline CDR1 is MNHEY and CDR2 is SMNVEV (reference sequence). In DNA form, the CDR3 reads TGTGCCAGCGCACGACTACAGACTAACTATGGCTACACCTTC. It translates to CASARLQTNYGYTF.

This clone occurred a few times. DNA for the CDR3: TGTGCCAGCTCACCACAGGGGTACAATCAGCCCCAGCATTTT. It translates to CASSPQGYNQPQHF. This rearrangement joins TRBV18 to TRBJ1-5; D might be TRBD1 (5 bases). The germline V gene encodes CDR1 KGHSH and CDR2 LQKENI. Trimming took 1 base from V and 3 from J, leaving 7 bases between them. CDR3 size: 14 residues.

The chain employs TRBV4-3 and TRBJ2-3; D is perhaps TRBD2 (5 bases). The CDR3 is made up of 18 amino acids. V lost 0 bases, J lost 0 bases, and 16 bases lay in between. The germline gives CDR1 LGHNA, CDR2 YSLEER. The DNA for the CDR3 is TGCGCCAGCAGCCAAGATCTAGTGGGTAGCGACAGCACAGATACGCAGTATTTT. Translation: CASSQDLVGSDSTDTQYF.

V gene TRBV15 combines with J gene TRBJ2-5; D is unresolved. The CDR3 totals 16 residues. With 3 bases removed from V and 4 bases from J, the gap between germline ends came to 18 bases. CDR1 is LNHNV and CDR2 is YYDKDF in the germline V gene (reference sequence). The CDR3 nucleotides are TGTGCCACCAGCAGCCCCGGTTTCCCCCTTCGAGAGACCCAGTACTTC. Amino acids: CATSSPGFPLRETQYF. The variable domain in full, completed from reference TRBV15 and TRBJ2-5, reads DAMVIQNPRYQVTQFGKPVTLSCSQTLNHNVMYWYQQKSSQAPKLLFHYYDKDFNNEADTPDNFQSRRPNTSFCFLDIRSPGLGDTAMYLCATSSPGFPLRETQYFGPGTRLLVL.

V and J are TRBV13 and TRBJ2-7; possible D gene TRBD2, 6 bases. CDR3 length: 13 amino acids. The V end was cut by 4 bases, the J end by 2 bases, with 9 bases between. The germline V gene has CDR1 PRHDT and CDR2 FYEKMQ (reference sequence). CDR3 loop: CASSSRTTYEQYF. As DNA, the CDR3 is TGTGCCAGCAGCTCAAGGACTACCTACGAGCAGTACTTC.

This chain's CDR3 is CASSQAGYWFF. The CDR3 DNA sequence: TGCGCCAGCAGCCAAGCAGGCTATTGGTTCTTC. The chain has TRBV4-1 and TRBJ2-1; D remains unclear. This CDR3 has 11 residues. With 1 base removed from V and 15 bases from J, the gap between germline ends came to 10 bases. Germline V gene lookup returns CDR1 MGHRA and CDR2 YSYEKL.

This clone was counted once. The V call is TRBV6-1, the J call TRBJ2-2; TRBD2 agrees at 7 bases. V lost 0 bases to trimming and J lost 7 bases; unmatched junction nucleotides: 2. The length of the CDR3 is 14 residues. The germline gives CDR1 MNHNS, CDR2 SASEGT. The CDR3 DNA follows: TGTGCCAGCAGTGAAGCGCGGGGGATCGGGGAGCTGTTTTTT. Protein: CASSEARGIGELFF.

V usage is TRBV5-4 and J usage is TRBJ2-5; 14 bases are shared with TRBD2. CDR3 size: 16 residues. Germline CDR1 is SGHNT and CDR2 is YYREEE (reference sequence). The junction had 6 bases not matched to a gene; V was cut back by 4 bases and J by 4 bases. The CDR3 DNA reads as TGTGCCAGCAGCCCAGGGACTAGCGGGAGCGGAGAGACCCAGTACTTC. This gives the protein CASSPGTSGSGETQYF.

This chain uses TRBV4-3 with TRBJ1-2; D might be TRBD1 (5 bases). Germline-derived CDR1 and CDR2 are LGHNA and YSLEER. CDR3 size: 16 residues. The ends were cut back, 1 base at V and 4 bases at J, with 16 bases in the middle. CDR3 DNA sequence: TGCGCCAGCAGCCAAGGTCACGCAGGAACAGGCTATGGCTACACCTTC. Translating it yields CASSQGHAGTGYGYTF.